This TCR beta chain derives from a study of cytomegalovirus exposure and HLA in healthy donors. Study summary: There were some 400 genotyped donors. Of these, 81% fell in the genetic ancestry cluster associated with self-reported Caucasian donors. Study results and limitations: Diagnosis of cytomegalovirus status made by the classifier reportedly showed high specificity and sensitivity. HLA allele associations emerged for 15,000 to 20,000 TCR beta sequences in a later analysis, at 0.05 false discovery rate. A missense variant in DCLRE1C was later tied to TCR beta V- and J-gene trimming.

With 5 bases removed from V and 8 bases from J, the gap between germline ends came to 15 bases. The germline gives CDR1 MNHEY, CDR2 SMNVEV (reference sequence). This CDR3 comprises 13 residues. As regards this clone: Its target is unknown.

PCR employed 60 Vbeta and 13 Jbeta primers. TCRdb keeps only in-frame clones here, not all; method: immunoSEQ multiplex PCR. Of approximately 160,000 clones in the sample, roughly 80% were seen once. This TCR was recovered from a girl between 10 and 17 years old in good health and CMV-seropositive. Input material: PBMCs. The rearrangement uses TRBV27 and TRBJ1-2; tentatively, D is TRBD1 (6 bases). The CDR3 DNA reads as TGTGCCAGCAGTCCCAGGGGTACGGAAGGCTACACCTTC. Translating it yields CASSPRGTEGYTF.